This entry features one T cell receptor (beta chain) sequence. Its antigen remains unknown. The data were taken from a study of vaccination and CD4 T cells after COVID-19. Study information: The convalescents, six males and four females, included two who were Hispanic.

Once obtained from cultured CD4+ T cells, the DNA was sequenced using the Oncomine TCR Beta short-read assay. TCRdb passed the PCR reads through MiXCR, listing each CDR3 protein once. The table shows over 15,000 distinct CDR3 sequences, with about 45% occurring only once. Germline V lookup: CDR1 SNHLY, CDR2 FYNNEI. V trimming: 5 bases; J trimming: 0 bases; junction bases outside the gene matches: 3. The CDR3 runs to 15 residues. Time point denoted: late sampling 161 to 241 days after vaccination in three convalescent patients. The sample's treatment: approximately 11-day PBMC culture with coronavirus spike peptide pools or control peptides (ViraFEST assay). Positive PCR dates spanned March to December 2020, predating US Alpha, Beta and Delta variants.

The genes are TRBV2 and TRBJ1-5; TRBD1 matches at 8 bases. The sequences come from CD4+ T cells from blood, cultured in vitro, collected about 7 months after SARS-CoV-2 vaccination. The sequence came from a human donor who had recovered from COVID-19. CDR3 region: CASSRQGNSNQPQHF. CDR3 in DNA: TGTGCCAGCAGTCGACAGGGGAATAGCAATCAGCCCCAGCATTTT.